The sequence of this T cell receptor (beta chain) was determined in a study of cytomegalovirus exposure and HLA in healthy donors. General observations from the study: A highly shared variant cluster was judged a likely technical artifact.

Germline-derived CDR1 and CDR2 are SNHLY and FYNNEI. V dropped 3 bases and J dropped 6; count of bases not matched to a gene: 13. The CDR3 runs to 16 residues. Both 60 Vbeta primers and 13 Jbeta primers went into the PCR. TCRdb's copy holds only in-frame clones and misses some; the assay was immunoSEQ multiplex PCR. Counted here are approximately 60,000 clones, about four fifths occurring once; the ten biggest clones make up about 1.5%. Points on this clone: Its matching antigen is unknown.

Sequences were obtained from PBMCs. This receptor was obtained from a man aged 40-55 years in good health and CMV-seronegative. The chain has TRBV2 and TRBJ1-1; 7 bases map to TRBD1. The CDR3 is CASSDVLLLTGSEAFF. CDR3 DNA sequence: TGTGCCAGCAGTGACGTGCTCTTATTGACAGGGTCTGAAGCTTTCTTT.